This TCR beta chain was identified in a study of blood T cell repertoires in COVID-19. The wider study: Specimens from acute and convalescent COVID-19 originated in the United States, Italy and Spain. PBMCs, B-cell-depleted T cells, or T cells provided the cDNA or gDNA that made up the material.

The ends lost 8 bases at V and 5 bases at J; junction bases unmatched: 6. Germline CDR1 SGHVS, CDR2 FQNEAQ. The CDR3 sequence is 13 residues long. Per the authors' pipeline: By means of reference gene primer amplification, nucleated cell counts were estimated. Sequenced by immunoSEQ multiplex PCR; TCRdb stores in-frame clones only, minus some. The D gene and trimming were derived from the DNA, and the V and J assignments and clone size from that table. The sample yields around 300,000 clones, about four fifths seen once. The sample consisted of peripheral blood. The chain uses TRBV7-8 and TRBJ2-5; 9 positions match TRBD2. The clonotype originates from a man aged 25-45 years with active or convalescent COVID-19. The CDR3 is CASQAGGLETQYF. Here the CDR3 DNA reads TGTGCCAGCCAAGCGGGGGGTCTGGAGACCCAGTACTTC.